What follows are 29 T cell receptor beta chains derived from one specimen sequenced in a study of blood T cell repertoires in COVID-19. TCRdb's copy holds only in-frame clones and misses some; the assay was immunoSEQ multiplex PCR. The sample lists about 180,000 clones, roughly nine tenths occurring once. Sequenced input: peripheral blood. The source of these receptors is a man aged 18 to 35 who had recovered from COVID-19.

This clone has just one count. The rearrangement joins TRBV10-3 to TRBJ2-6; D not resolved. Trimming removed 7 bases from V and 0 bases from J, with 10 bases in between. The CDR3 contains 15 residues. Germline V CDR1 and CDR2: ENHRY, SYGVKD. The CDR3 protein is CAINQEYSGANVLTF. The CDR3 bases are TGTGCCATCAATCAGGAATACTCTGGGGCCAACGTCCTGACTTTC.

This sequence joins TRBV9 and TRBJ2-1; 10 bases line up with TRBD2. Germline V gene data show CDR1 as SGDLS and CDR2 as YYNGEE. J lost 6 bases, V lost 3 bases, and 6 bases had no gene match. The CDR3 sequence is 15 residues long. The CDR3 DNA is TGTGCCAGCAGCGCCGGACTAGCGGACCTCAATGAGCAGTTCTTC. Protein: CASSAGLADLNEQFF.

The chain recombines TRBV6-5 with TRBJ2-3; 8 bases line up with TRBD2. CDR3 length: 15 residues. Trimming at V came to 2 bases and at J to 6 bases, leaving 7 bases not matched to a gene. Germline V gene data show CDR1 as MNHEY and CDR2 as SVGAGI. CDR3: CASSYASGRGDTQYF. CDR3 DNA sequence: TGTGCCAGCAGTTACGCCAGCGGGAGAGGGGATACGCAGTATTTT.

This sequence joins TRBV9 and TRBJ2-3; D not resolved. The CDR3 runs 14 residues. Trimming removed 1 base from V and 4 bases from J, with 10 bases in between. From germline, CDR1 is SGDLS and CDR2 YYNGEE. The CDR3 nucleotides are TGTGCCAGCAGCGTACTTAGTTCTTCAGATACGCAGTATTTT. This gives the protein CASSVLSSSDTQYF.

This clone was counted a few times. The chain is built from TRBV15 and TRBJ2-2; D is uncertain. Trimming stripped 3 bases from V and 8 bases from J, with 10 bases between. The CDR3 contains 13 residues. Germline V gene lookup returns CDR1 LNHNV and CDR2 YYDKDF (reference sequence). The CDR3 loop is CATSRPIVGELFF. CDR3 nucleotide sequence: TGTGCCACCAGCAGGCCCATAGTAGGGGAGCTGTTTTTT. Complete variable domain (other parts from reference TRBV15 and TRBJ2-2): DAMVIQNPRYQVTQFGKPVTLSCSQTLNHNVMYWYQQKSSQAPKLLFHYYDKDFNNEADTPDNFQSRRPNTSFCFLDIRSPGLGDTAMYLCATSRPIVGELFFGEGSRLTVL.

About this clone: The junction does not match germline at one end; this may be a read error. The chain joins TRBV7-7 to TRBJ2-1; TRBD1 matches 10 bases. There are 14 residues in the CDR3. Germline CDR1 and CDR2: SSHAT and FNYEAQ (reference sequence). The CDR3 region has the DNA TGTGCTAGCAGCTTGGGGACAGGGGTCGATGAGCAGTTCTTC. Translation: CASSLGTGVDEQFF.

The chain employs TRBV27 and TRBJ2-7; the D gene is possibly TRBD1 (5 bases). Germline-derived CDR1 and CDR2 are MNHEY and SMNVEV (reference sequence). Trimming removed 4 bases at V and 0 bases at J, with 16 bases between. The CDR3 loop spans 16 amino acids. DNA of the CDR3: TGTGCCAGCAGTTCGCTCAGGGCCTTAAGCTCCTACGAGCAGTACTTC. It is translated as CASSSLRALSSYEQYF.

This CDR3 reads CASSVSLSGTGELFF. DNA for the CDR3: TGTGCCAGCAGCGTTAGTTTATCCGGTACCGGGGAGCTGTTTTTT. The chain combines TRBV9 with TRBJ2-2; the D is unclear. The CDR3 runs 15 residues. Germline V gene sequence: CDR1 SGDLS, CDR2 YYNGEE. Trimming pared 2 bases from V and 5 bases from J, leaving 13 bases between.

The CDR3 DNA sequence: TGTGCCAGCACCCAGGGAGGGTTGGGGAACACTGAAGCTTTCTTT. Its translation is CASTQGGLGNTEAFF. The chain employs TRBV6-5 and TRBJ1-1; D may be TRBD1 (5 bases). CDR3 length: 15 residues. Trimming took 7 bases from V and 1 from J, leaving 16 bases between them. Germline V gene sequence: CDR1 MNHEY, CDR2 SVGAGI.

The chain carries TRBV29-1 and TRBJ2-7; a weak D match, TRBD1 (5 bases). Looked up from germline, CDR1 is SQVTM and CDR2 is ANQGSEA. V lost 3 bases to trimming and J lost 3 bases, with 18 bases between them. CDR3 length equals 15 residues. The DNA of the CDR3 is TGCAGCGTTGATGGGATGGGGCCAGATTACTACGAGCAGTACTTC. Its protein is CSVDGMGPDYYEQYF.

This clone appeared a single time. This chain connects TRBV30 to TRBJ2-2; D might be TRBD2 (6 bases). Trimming pared 5 bases from V and 7 bases from J, leaving 14 bases between. Germline values: CDR1 GTSNPN, CDR2 SVGIG (reference sequence). The CDR3 runs 13 residues. The CDR3 region has the DNA TGTGCCTGGTCCCTAGCGTCGGGCGGGGAGCTGTTTTTT. Its translation is CAWSLASGGELFF.

This clone was seen only once. This rearrangement joins TRBV3-1 (or the pseudogene TRBV3-2) to TRBJ1-5; TRBD1 aligns across 7 bases. The trim removed 4 bases at V and 0 bases at J, leaving 6 bases unmatched. This CDR3 has 16 amino acids. CDR1 and CDR2 from the germline V gene are LGHDT and YNNKEL (reference sequence). The CDR3, as DNA: TGTGCCAGCAGCCCCCCCCGACAGGGTAGCAATCAGCCCCAGCATTTT. Translated, it gives CASSPPRQGSNQPQHF.

The rearrangement links TRBV3-1 (or the pseudogene TRBV3-2) to TRBJ2-3; 7 nucleotides match TRBD2. This CDR3 is 16 amino acids long. The J segment lost 0 bases and the V segment lost 2 bases, leaving 5 bases of the junction unmatched. Germline V CDR1 and CDR2: LGHDT, YNNKEL (reference sequence). CDR3 loop: CASSQWEGTSTDTQYF. The DNA of the CDR3 is TGTGCCAGCAGCCAATGGGAGGGGACTAGCACAGATACGCAGTATTTT.

V gene TRBV11-2 combines with J gene TRBJ1-6; maybe TRBD1 (5 bases). There are 17 residues in the CDR3. Germline-derived CDR1 and CDR2 are SGHAT and FQNNGV. The V gene lost 5 bases and the J gene lost 3 bases, with 17 bases spanning the gap. The CDR3 DNA is TGTGCCAGCAGCCTCAACCCTAGACAGTTCTATAATTCACCCCTCCACTTT. Translating it yields CASSLNPRQFYNSPLHF.

The chain links TRBV5-4 to TRBJ1-2; D is ambiguous. The germline gives CDR1 SGHNT, CDR2 YYREEE (reference sequence). The ends were cut back, 4 bases at V and 2 bases at J, with 6 bases in the middle. The CDR3 totals 12 residues. CDR3 sequence (DNA): TGTGCCAGCAGCACGGGGAACTATGGCTACACCTTC. Encoded protein: CASSTGNYGYTF. The entire variable domain, with the rest obtained from reference TRBV5-4 and TRBJ1-2, is as follows: ETGVTQSPTHLIKTRGQQVTLRCSSQSGHNTVSWYQQALGQGPQFIFQYYREEENGRGNFPPRFSGLQFPNYSSELNVNALELDDSALYLCASSTGNYGYTFGSGTRLTVV.

The chain combines TRBV7-6 with TRBJ2-1, with 14 bases fitting TRBD2. The CDR3 sequence is 17 residues long. V lost 1 base and J lost 6; bases outside the gene matches: 5. The germline CDR1 and CDR2 sequences are SGHVS and FNYEAQ. The CDR3 loop reads CASSLGLAGGPLNEQFF. CDR3 DNA: TGTGCCAGCAGCTTAGGACTAGCGGGAGGGCCCCTCAATGAGCAGTTCTTC. The full variable domain, its missing parts supplied by reference TRBV7-6 and TRBJ2-1, is GAGVSQSPRYKVTKRGQDVALRCDPISGHVSLYWYRQALGQGPEFLTYFNYEAQQDKSGLPNDRFSAERPEGSISTLTIQRTEQRDSAMYRCASSLGLAGGPLNEQFFGPGTRLTVL.

V usage is TRBV11-2 and J usage is TRBJ2-5; a weak D match, TRBD2 (5 bases). This CDR3 spans 14 amino acids. CDR1 and CDR2 (germline): SGHAT, FQNNGV. The germline V and J ends were trimmed by 5 bases and 0 bases, with 10 bases remaining between them. The chain's CDR3 is CASSPGLDQETQYF. The DNA of the CDR3 is TGTGCCAGCAGCCCCGGACTGGACCAAGAGACCCAGTACTTC.

The chain has TRBV9 and TRBJ1-2; TRBD1 matches 8 bases. The V gene end was trimmed by 4 bases and the J gene end by 5 bases; junction bases not matched to a gene: 7. The CDR3 loop spans 14 amino acids. Germline V gene lookup returns CDR1 SGDLS and CDR2 YYNGEE. DNA of the CDR3: TGTGCCAGCAGCTCCGGACAGGGAATTTATGGCTACACCTTC. This codes for CASSSGQGIYGYTF.

The chain couples TRBV28 to TRBJ2-4; a weak D match, TRBD2 (6 bases). V shed 2 bases and J shed 0 bases, with 14 bases lying between them. Germline loops: CDR1 MDHEN, CDR2 SYDVKM. The CDR3 contains 17 residues. Written as DNA, the CDR3 is TGTGCCAGCAGTTTACCGGACTTGGGACTAGCCAAAAACATTCAGTACTTC. Amino acids: CASSLPDLGLAKNIQYF.

Turning to this clone: This CDR3 is also generated by other DNA sequences in the sample. J is TRBJ2-1 and V is TRBV9, with unresolved D. CDR1 and CDR2 from the germline V gene are SGDLS and YYNGEE. Trimming cost V 0 bases and J 6 bases, with 7 bases left between them. The CDR3 has 13 residues. The CDR3 loop reads CASSVGAGNEQFF. The CDR3 DNA reads TGTGCCAGCAGCGTAGGCGCAGGCAATGAGCAGTTCTTC.

The J gene is TRBJ1-5, the V gene TRBV6-6; maybe TRBD1 (5 bases). Germline CDR1 is MNHNY and CDR2 is SVGAGI (reference sequence). This CDR3 is built from 14 residues. V was pared by 8 bases and J by 6 bases, with 17 bases between. The CDR3: CASGLGGGGQPQHF. CDR3 coding DNA: TGTGCCAGCGGACTGGGGGGGGGAGGTCAGCCCCAGCATTTT.

The V call is TRBV5-1, the J call TRBJ1-2; D possibly corresponds to TRBD1 (5 bases). Germline CDR1 SGHRS, CDR2 YFSETQ. V dropped 0 bases and J dropped 6 bases, with 9 bases sitting between them. The CDR3 is made up of 13 amino acids. In nucleotides, the CDR3 is TGCGCCAGCAGCTTGGCGGCAGGGAATGGCTACACCTTC. It yields the protein CASSLAAGNGYTF.

The V gene is TRBV9, the J gene TRBJ2-7; 12 bases align to TRBD2. The CDR3 covers 17 residues. Germline lookup yields CDR1 SGDLS and CDR2 YYNGEE. Trimming removed 4 bases from V and 7 bases from J; junction bases left unmatched: 15. The chain's CDR3 is CASSLSQGAGLAGEQYF. The CDR3 nucleotides are TGTGCCAGCAGCCTATCACAGGGGGCAGGACTAGCGGGAGAGCAGTACTTC.

The chain recombines TRBV27 with TRBJ2-7; D gene unclear. Trimming took 0 bases from V and 2 from J, leaving 11 bases between them. Germline assignment: CDR1 MNHEY and CDR2 SMNVEV (reference sequence). The CDR3 has 15 residues. The CDR3 DNA reads as TGTGCCAGCAGTTTATCAGGTCTTCGGGCCTACGAGCAGTACTTC. Translation gives CASSLSGLRAYEQYF.

This clone appeared once. The chain uses TRBV5-8 and TRBJ2-7, with D possibly matching TRBD1 (6 bases). This CDR3 has 14 amino acids. The germline V and J ends were trimmed by 6 bases and 2 bases, with 15 bases remaining between them. Germline CDR1 reads SGHTS; CDR2 reads YDEGEE. CDR3 residues: CASTSGGPPYEQYF. The CDR3 DNA follows: TGTGCCAGCACCTCTGGGGGCCCTCCCTACGAGCAGTACTTC. Filled out from reference TRBV5-8 and TRBJ2-7, the complete variable domain reads EAGVTQSPTHLIKTRGQQATLRCSPISGHTSVYWYQQALGLGLQFLLWYDEGEERNRGNFPPRFSGRQFPNYSSELNVNALELEDSALYLCASTSGGPPYEQYFGPGTRLTVT.

V gene TRBV28 combines with J gene TRBJ1-5; TRBD1 matches at 8 bases. Trimming at V came to 4 bases and at J to 7 bases, leaving 3 bases not matched to a gene. CDR3 length equals 13 residues. The germline CDR1 and CDR2 sequences are MDHEN and SYDVKM. For the CDR3, the DNA is TGTGCCAGCAGTTGGGGGACAGGCCAGCCCCAGCATTTT. This gives the protein CASSWGTGQPQHF.

This chain joins TRBV28 and TRBJ2-1, with 7 bases identical to TRBD1. Germline CDR1 MDHEN, CDR2 SYDVKM. The length of the CDR3 is 11 residues. Losses at the gene ends were 6 bases for V and 12 bases for J; bases not matched to a gene: 5. The DNA of the CDR3 is TGTGCCAGCAGCCGAGACAGGGCGCAGTTCTTC. Its protein is CASSRDRAQFF.

This clone was recorded only once. The chain joins TRBV5-5 to TRBJ2-3, with 11 bases that match TRBD1. CDR1 is SGHKS and CDR2 is YYEKEE in the germline V gene (reference sequence). The CDR3 sequence is 16 residues long. V dropped 4 bases and J dropped 1; count of bases not matched to a gene: 5. The CDR3 DNA reads TGTGCCAGCAGCCGGACAGGGGGCGCGGGCACAGATACGCAGTATTTT. Protein sequence: CASSRTGGAGTDTQYF.

This clone came up a few times. V is TRBV4-1 and J is TRBJ2-7; TRBD2 matches 8 bases. The junction had 5 bases not matched to a gene; V was cut back by 3 bases and J by 1 base. The germline CDR1 and CDR2 sequences are MGHRA and YSYEKL. The CDR3 extends over 15 amino acids. In DNA form, the CDR3 reads TGCGCCAGCAGCCATAGCACTAGCGGATCCTACGAGCAGTACTTC. Protein sequence: CASSHSTSGSYEQYF.